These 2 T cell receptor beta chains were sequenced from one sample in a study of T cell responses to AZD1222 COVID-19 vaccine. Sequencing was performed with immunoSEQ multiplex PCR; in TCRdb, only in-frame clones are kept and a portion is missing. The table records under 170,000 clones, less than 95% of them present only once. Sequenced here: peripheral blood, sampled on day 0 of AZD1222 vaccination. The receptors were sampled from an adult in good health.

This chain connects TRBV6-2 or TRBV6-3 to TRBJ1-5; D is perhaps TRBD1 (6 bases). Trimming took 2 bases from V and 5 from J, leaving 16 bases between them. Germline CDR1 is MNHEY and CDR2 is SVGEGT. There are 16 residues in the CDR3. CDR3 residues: CASSYGTGKGDQPQHF. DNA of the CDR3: TGTGCCAGCAGTTACGGAACAGGGAAGGGGGATCAGCCCCAGCATTTT.

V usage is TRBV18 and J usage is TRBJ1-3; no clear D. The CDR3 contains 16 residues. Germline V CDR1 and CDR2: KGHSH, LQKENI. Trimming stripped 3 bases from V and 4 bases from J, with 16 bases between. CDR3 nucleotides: TGTGCCAGCTCACCGCTGAACCTCGATTCCGGAAACACCATATATTTT. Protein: CASSPLNLDSGNTIYF. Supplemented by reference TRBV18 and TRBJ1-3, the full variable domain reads NAGVMQNPRHLVRRRGQEARLRCSPMKGHSHVYWYRQLPEEGLKFMVYLQKENIIDESGMPKERFSAEFPKEGPSILRIQQVVRGDSAAYFCASSPLNLDSGNTIYFGEGSWLTVV.